Given below is one T cell receptor beta chain in context. The target of this receptor is not known. This may be a read error, as it is one base from a much larger clone. From V the trimming removes 3 bases and from J it removes 10 bases, while the gene matches leave 9 bases of the junction unaccounted for. From a lookup of the germline V gene, CDR1 and CDR2 are MGHRA and YSYEKL. Inclusive of the bounding cysteine and phenylalanine, the CDR3 is 14 residues long. Of the read, only the CDR3 DNA is kept; its 42 bases are in frame from base 1. The reads were generated on an Illumina HiSeq 2500. Quantitative 5'-RACE with molecular barcodes was the method used to prepare the TCR beta libraries. The paper's processing steps were these. A new computational method, built on a probabilistic model of VDJ rearrangement, was used to identify disease-linked TCR variants. The raw public reads went through TCRdb reprocessing: fastp at Q25, MiXCR clone calling, in-frame beta chains kept. CDR3 protein sequences are deduplicated, and each keeps its most common genes and DNA. Here the V and J calls rest on TCRdb's processing, not on the authors' analysis. The sample includes over 95,000 distinct CDR3 sequences, with about 8.3% observed a single time. Of the sample, around a tenth falls within the top ten clones.

This specimen belongs to a study of CD8 T cells in ankylosing spondylitis listed by TCRdb under 2017. Regarding the study in general: To find TCR variants linked to disease, the study profiled T cell receptor beta repertoires in ankylosing spondylitis patients and healthy donors. Peripheral blood was sampled, and synovial fluid was additionally collected from ankylosing spondylitis patients. In total, the full study cohort was made up of roughly 100 healthy donors and some 26 ankylosing spondylitis patients.

Broader findings and caveats from the paper: Blood from ankylosing spondylitis patients appeared to be characterized by a TCR beta motif composed of roughly 8 highly homologous amino acid variants. Some motif variants were previously reported in synovial fluid and blood of reactive arthritis patients, suggesting common disease-initiation mechanisms. The disease-linked clones were reported to be significantly enriched in matched synovial fluid samples from ankylosing spondylitis patients. In peripheral blood, the disease-linked clones were found at relatively low frequencies and had a CD8+ phenotype.

The clonotype originates from a male donor with ankylosing spondylitis or in good health (not recorded which). The chain couples TRBV4-1 to TRBJ1-2; 9 bases in the junction line up with TRBD1. The material sequenced was blood, either unsorted or a sorted T cell fraction (not recorded which). The CDR3 loop reads CASSQGDRAVDYTF. The DNA sequence is TGCGCCAGCAGCCAGGGGGACAGGGCCGTTGACTACACCTTC.